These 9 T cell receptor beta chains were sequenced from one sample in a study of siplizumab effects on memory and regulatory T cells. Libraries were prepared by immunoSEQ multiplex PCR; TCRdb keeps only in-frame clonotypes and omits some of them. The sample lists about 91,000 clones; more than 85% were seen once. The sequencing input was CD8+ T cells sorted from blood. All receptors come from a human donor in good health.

This CDR3 reads CASSGPVAGPSTDTQYF. CDR3 DNA sequence: TGTGCCAGCAGCGGTCCCGTAGCGGGGCCCAGCACAGATACGCAGTATTTT. This rearrangement joins TRBV21-1 to TRBJ2-3; the D call of TRBD2 is as the table states it, not checked on the DNA. TRBV21-1 is annotated as a pseudogene. The CDR3 spans 17 residues.

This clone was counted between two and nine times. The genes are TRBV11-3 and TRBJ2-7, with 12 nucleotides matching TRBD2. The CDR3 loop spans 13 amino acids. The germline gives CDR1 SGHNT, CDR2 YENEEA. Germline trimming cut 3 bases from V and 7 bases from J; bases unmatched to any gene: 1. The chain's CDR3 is CASSFGTSGEQYF. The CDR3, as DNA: TGTGCCAGCAGCTTCGGGACTAGCGGGGAGCAGTACTTC.

This CDR3 reads CASSDREPGVIEQFF. The CDR3 coding sequence is TGCGCCAGCAGCGATCGGGAGCCCGGTGTGATTGAGCAGTTCTTC. The chain is built from TRBV5-1 and TRBJ2-1; TRBD2 is a possible D gene (6 bases). V dropped 4 bases and J dropped 9 bases, with 20 bases sitting between them. Germline V gene data show CDR1 as SGHRS and CDR2 as YFSETQ. This CDR3 region has 15 residues.

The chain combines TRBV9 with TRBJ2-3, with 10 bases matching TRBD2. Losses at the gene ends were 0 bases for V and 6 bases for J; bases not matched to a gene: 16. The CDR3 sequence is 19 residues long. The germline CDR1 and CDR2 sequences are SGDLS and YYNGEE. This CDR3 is CASSVGSGGTKTMLDTQYF. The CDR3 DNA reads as TGTGCCAGCAGCGTAGGTAGCGGGGGGACAAAAACTATGCTGGATACGCAGTATTTT.

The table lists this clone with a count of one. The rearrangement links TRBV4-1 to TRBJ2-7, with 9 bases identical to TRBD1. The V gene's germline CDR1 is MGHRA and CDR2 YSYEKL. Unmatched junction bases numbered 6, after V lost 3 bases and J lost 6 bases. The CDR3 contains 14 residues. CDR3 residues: CASSHSDRGSEQYF. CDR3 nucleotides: TGCGCCAGCAGCCACTCCGACAGGGGGTCCGAGCAGTACTTC.

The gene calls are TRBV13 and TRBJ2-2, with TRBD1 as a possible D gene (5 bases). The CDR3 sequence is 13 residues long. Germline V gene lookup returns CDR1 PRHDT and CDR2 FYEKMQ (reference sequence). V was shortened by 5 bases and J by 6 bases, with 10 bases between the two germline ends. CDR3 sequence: CASSAGKPGELFF. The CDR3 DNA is TGTGCCAGCAGCGCAGGGAAGCCCGGGGAGCTGTTTTTT.

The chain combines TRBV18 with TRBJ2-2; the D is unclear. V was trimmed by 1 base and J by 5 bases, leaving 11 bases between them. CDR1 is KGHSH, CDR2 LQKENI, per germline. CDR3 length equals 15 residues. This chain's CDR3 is CASSPRETQTGELFF. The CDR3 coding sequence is TGTGCCAGCTCACCACGTGAGACTCAAACCGGGGAGCTGTTTTTT.

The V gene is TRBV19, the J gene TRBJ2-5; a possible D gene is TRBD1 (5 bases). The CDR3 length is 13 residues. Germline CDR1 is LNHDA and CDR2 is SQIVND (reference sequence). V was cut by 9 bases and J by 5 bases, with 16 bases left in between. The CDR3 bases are TGTGCCAGGTGGACATGGGGTAGGGAGACCCAGTACTTC. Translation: CARWTWGRETQYF.

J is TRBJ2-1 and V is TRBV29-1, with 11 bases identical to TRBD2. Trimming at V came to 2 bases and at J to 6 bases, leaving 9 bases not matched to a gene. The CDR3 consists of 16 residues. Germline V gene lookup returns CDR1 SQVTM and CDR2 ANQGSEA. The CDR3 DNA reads TGCAGCGTTGAAAATCCCCTAGCGGGGGGTTTCAATGAGCAGTTCTTC. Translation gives CSVENPLAGGFNEQFF.